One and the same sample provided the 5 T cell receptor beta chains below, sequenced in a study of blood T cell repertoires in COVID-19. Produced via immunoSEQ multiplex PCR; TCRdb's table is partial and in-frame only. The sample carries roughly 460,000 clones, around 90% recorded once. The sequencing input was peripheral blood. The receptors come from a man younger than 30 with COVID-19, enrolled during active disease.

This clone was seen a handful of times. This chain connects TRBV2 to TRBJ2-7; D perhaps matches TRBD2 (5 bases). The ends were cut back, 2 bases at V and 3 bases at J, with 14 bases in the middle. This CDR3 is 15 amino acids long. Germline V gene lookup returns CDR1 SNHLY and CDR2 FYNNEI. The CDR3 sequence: CASSELGIGSYEQYF. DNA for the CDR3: TGTGCCAGCAGTGAATTGGGGATTGGGAGCTACGAGCAGTACTTC.

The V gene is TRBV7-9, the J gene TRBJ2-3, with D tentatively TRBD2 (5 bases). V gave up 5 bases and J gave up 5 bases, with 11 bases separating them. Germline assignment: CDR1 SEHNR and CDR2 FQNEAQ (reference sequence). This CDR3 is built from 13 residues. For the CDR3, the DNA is TGTGCCAGCAGCCCCCCGGGAAGAGATACGCAGTATTTT. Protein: CASSPPGRDTQYF.

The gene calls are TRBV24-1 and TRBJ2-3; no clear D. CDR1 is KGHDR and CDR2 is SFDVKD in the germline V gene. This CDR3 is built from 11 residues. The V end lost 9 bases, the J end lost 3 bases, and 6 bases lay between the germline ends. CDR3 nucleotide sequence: TGTGCCACCTCTAGGACAGATACGCAGTATTTT. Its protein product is CATSRTDTQYF.

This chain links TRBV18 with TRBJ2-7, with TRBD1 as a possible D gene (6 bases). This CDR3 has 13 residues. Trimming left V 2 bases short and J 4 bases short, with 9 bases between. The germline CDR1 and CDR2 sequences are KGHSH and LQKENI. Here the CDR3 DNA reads TGTGCCAGCTCACCAGAAACAGGGTACGAGCAGTACTTC. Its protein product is CASSPETGYEQYF.

The DNA of the CDR3 is TGTGCCAGCAGCTTAGAGGGCAGGGGGGCCCGGGCTTTCTTT. Protein product: CASSLEGRGARAFF. This chain joins TRBV11-3 and TRBJ1-1; 7 nucleotides agree with TRBD1. V shed 0 bases and J 11 bases; nucleotides not matched to a gene: 9. This CDR3 region has 14 residues. Germline V gives CDR1 SGHNT, CDR2 YENEEA.